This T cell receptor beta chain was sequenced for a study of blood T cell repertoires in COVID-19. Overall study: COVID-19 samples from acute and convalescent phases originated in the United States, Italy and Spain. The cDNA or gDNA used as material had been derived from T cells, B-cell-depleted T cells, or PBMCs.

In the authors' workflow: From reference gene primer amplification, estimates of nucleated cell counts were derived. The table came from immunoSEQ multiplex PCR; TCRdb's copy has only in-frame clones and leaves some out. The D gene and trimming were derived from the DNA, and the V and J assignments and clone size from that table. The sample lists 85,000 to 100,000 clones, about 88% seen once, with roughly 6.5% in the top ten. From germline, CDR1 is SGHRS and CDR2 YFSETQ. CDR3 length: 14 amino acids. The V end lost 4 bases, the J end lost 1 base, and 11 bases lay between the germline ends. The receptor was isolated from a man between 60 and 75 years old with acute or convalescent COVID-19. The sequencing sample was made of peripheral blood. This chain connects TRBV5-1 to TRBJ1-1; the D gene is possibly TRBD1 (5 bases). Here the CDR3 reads CASSAGAGNTEAFF. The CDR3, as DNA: TGCGCCAGCAGCGCTGGGGCAGGGAACACTGAAGCTTTCTTT.